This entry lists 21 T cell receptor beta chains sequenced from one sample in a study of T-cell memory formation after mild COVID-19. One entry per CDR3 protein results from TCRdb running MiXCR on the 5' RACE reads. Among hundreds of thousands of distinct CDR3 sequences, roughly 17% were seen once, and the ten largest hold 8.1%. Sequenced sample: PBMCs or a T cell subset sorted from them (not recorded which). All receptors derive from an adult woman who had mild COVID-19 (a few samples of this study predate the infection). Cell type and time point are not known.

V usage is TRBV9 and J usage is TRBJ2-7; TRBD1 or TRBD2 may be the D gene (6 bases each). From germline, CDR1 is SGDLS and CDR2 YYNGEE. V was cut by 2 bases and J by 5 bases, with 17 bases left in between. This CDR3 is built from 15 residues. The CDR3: CASSVQSGAHDEQYF. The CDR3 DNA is TGTGCCAGCAGCGTTCAATCGGGGGCCCACGACGAGCAGTACTTC.

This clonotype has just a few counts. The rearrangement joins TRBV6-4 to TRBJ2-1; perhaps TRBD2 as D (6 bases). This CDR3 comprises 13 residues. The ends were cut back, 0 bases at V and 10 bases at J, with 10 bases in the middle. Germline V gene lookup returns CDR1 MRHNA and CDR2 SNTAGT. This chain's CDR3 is CASSDSLAGEQFF. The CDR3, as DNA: TGTGCCAGCAGTGACTCCCTGGCGGGAGAGCAGTTCTTC.

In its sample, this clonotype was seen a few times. The CDR3 protein is CASSPGGWHYGYTF. DNA for the CDR3: TGTGCCAGCAGCCCGGGGGGGTGGCACTATGGCTACACCTTC. V is TRBV7-9 and J is TRBJ1-2; D perhaps matches TRBD1 (5 bases). CDR3 length: 14 amino acids. From germline, CDR1 is SEHNR and CDR2 FQNEAQ (reference sequence). V was clipped by 5 bases and J by 3 bases, with 13 bases between them. The full variable domain, its missing parts supplied by reference TRBV7-9 and TRBJ1-2, is DTGVSQNPRHKITKRGQNVTFRCDPISEHNRLYWYRQTLGQGPEFLTYFQNEAQLEKSRLLSDRFSAERPKGSFSTLEIQRTEQGDSAMYLCASSPGGWHYGYTFGSGTRLTVV.

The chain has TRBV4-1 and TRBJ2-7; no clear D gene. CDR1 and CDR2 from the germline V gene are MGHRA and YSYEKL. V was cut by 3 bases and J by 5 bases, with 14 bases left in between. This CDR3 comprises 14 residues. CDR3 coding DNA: TGCGCCAGCAGCCACCATAGTGCGGATGACGAGCAGTACTTC. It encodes CASSHHSADDEQYF.

CDR3 bases: TGTGCCACCAGTAAGGGCACTTTGAACACTGAAGCTTTCTTT. Translated, it gives CATSKGTLNTEAFF. This chain joins TRBV24-1 and TRBJ1-1; no clear D. V was pared by 6 bases and J by 0 bases, with 10 bases between. Per the germline V gene, CDR1 is KGHDR and CDR2 is SFDVKD. The CDR3 spans 14 residues.

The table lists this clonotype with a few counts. CDR3 nucleotide sequence: TGTGCCAGCAGCTTGCCCCCCGACGAGCAGTACTTC. This sequence encodes CASSLPPDEQYF. This chain connects TRBV5-4 to TRBJ2-7; no firm D call. Trimming left V 1 base short and J 5 bases short, with 7 bases between. Germline values: CDR1 SGHNT, CDR2 YYREEE (reference sequence). This CDR3 is built from 12 residues. Looking up the rest from reference TRBV5-4 and TRBJ2-7 gives the full variable domain: ETGVTQSPTHLIKTRGQQVTLRCSSQSGHNTVSWYQQALGQGPQFIFQYYREEENGRGNFPPRFSGLQFPNYSSELNVNALELDDSALYLCASSLPPDEQYFGPGTRLTVT.

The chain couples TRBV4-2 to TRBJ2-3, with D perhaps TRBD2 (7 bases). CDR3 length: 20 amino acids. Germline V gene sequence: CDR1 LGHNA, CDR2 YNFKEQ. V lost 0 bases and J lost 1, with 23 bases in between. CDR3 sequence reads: CASSQDKEGGAIVGTDTQYF. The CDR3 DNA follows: TGTGCCAGCAGCCAAGATAAGGAGGGGGGGGCCATTGTGGGCACAGATACGCAGTATTTT.

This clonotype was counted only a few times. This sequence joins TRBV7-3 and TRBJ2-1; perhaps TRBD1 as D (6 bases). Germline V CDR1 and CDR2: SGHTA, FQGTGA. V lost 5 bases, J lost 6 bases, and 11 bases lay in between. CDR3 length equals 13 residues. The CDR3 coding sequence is TGTGCCAGCAGCAGCAACAGGGCCAATGAGCAGTTCTTC. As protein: CASSSNRANEQFF. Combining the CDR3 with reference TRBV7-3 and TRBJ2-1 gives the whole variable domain GAGVSQTPSNKVTEKGKYVELRCDPISGHTALYWYRQSLGQGPEFLIYFQGTGAADDSGLPNDRFFAVRPEGSVSTLKIQRTERGDSAVYLCASSSNRANEQFFGPGTRLTVL.

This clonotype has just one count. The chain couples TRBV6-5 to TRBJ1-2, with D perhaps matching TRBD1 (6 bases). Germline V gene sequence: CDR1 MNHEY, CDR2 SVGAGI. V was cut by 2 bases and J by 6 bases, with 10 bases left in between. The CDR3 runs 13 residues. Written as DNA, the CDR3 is TGTGCCAGCAGTTACCTGTCAGGGGATGGCTACACCTTC. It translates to CASSYLSGDGYTF.

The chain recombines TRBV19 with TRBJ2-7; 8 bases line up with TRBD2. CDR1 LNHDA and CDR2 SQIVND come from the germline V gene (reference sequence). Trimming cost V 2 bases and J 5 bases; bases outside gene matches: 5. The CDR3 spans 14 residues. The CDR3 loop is CASSIRAGANEQYF. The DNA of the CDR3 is TGTGCCAGTAGTATAAGAGCGGGAGCTAACGAGCAGTACTTC.

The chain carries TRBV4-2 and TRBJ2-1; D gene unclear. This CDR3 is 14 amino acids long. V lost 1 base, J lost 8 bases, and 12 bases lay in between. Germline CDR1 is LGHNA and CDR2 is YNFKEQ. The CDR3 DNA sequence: TGTGCCAGCAGCCAAGGTCCCGGAGTCTATGAGCAGTTCTTC. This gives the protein CASSQGPGVYEQFF.

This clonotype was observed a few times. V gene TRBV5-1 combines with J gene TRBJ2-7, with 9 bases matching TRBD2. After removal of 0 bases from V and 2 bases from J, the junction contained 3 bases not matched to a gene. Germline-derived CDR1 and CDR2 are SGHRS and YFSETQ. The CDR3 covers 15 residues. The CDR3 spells CASSLGLAAAYEQYF. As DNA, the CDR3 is TGCGCCAGCAGCTTGGGACTAGCGGCGGCCTACGAGCAGTACTTC.

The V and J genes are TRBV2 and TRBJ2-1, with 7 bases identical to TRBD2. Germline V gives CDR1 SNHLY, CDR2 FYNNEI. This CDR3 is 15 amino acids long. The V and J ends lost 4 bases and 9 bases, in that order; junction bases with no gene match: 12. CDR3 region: CASSAGGRFVPEQFF. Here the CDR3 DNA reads TGTGCCAGCAGTGCGGGGGGAAGGTTCGTACCTGAGCAGTTCTTC.

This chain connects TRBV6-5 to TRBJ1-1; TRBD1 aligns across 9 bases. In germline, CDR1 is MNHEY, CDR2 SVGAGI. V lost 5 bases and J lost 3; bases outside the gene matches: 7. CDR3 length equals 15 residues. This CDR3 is CASSTWTGVDTEAFF. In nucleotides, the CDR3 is TGTGCCAGCAGTACCTGGACAGGGGTAGACACTGAAGCTTTCTTT.

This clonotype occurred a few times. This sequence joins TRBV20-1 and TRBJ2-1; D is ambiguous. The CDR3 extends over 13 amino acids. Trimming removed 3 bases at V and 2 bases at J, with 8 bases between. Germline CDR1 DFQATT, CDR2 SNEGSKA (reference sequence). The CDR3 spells CSARPITYNEQFF. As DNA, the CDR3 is TGCAGTGCTAGGCCCATAACCTACAATGAGCAGTTCTTC.

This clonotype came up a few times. In DNA form, the CDR3 reads TGTGCCAGCAGCTTAGTTTCCGGGTCAGGCACTGAAGCTTTCTTT. Its translation is CASSLVSGSGTEAFF. The chain has TRBV7-2 and TRBJ1-1; unclear D gene. V gave up 1 base and J gave up 4 bases, with 13 bases separating them. Germline V gene sequence: CDR1 SGHTA, CDR2 FQGNSA. The CDR3 sequence is 15 residues long.

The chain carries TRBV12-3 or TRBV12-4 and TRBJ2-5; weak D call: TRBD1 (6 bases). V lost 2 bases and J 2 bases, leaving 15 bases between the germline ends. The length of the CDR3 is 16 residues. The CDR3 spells CASSLLAGVPQETQYF. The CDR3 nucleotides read TGTGCCAGCAGTTTACTGGCAGGGGTCCCGCAAGAGACCCAGTACTTC.

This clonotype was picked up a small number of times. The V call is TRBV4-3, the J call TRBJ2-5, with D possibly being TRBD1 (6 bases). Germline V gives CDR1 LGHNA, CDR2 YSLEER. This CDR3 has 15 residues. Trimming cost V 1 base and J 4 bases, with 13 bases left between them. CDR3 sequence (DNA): TGCGCCAGCAGCCAAGCTCCCTGGACAGCAGAGACCCAGTACTTC. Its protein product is CASSQAPWTAETQYF.

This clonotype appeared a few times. The DNA for the CDR3 is TGTGCCTGGAGAAGGGCGGGAGAGATAGCGCAGTATTTT. This encodes CAWRRAGEIAQYF. The chain joins TRBV30 to TRBJ2-3, with 7 bases that match TRBD2. V dropped 3 bases and J dropped 10; count of bases not matched to a gene: 10. The CDR3 totals 13 residues. Germline values: CDR1 GTSNPN, CDR2 SVGIG (reference sequence).

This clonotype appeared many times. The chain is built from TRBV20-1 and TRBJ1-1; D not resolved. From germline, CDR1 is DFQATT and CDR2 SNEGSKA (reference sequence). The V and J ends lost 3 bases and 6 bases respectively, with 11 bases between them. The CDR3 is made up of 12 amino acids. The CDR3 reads CSASRGGAEAFF. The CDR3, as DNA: TGCAGTGCTAGTAGAGGAGGTGCTGAAGCTTTCTTT.

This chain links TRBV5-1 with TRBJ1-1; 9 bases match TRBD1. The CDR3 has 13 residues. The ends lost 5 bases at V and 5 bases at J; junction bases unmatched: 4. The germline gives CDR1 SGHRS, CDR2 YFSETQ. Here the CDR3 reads CASRQGAGTEAFF. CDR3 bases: TGCGCCAGCAGACAGGGGGCTGGGACTGAAGCTTTCTTT.